Listed below are T cell receptor beta chains from one sample, sequenced in a study of chemoradiotherapy in HPV16-positive cancers. Measured with immunoSEQ multiplex PCR; TCRdb has only the in-frame clones, and not every one. Of 8,100 or so clones listed, about two thirds are singletons. Collection took place from a patient who underwent chemoradiotherapy. These receptor sequences come from a human donor with HPV-associated anogenital cancer. Both conserved end residues are part of each CDR3. D genes are given only for firm matches. Some rows have no size entry. The others give once, few or many, or a class for an expanded clone.

j_gene,v_gene,d_gene,abundance,CDR3aa,CDR3nt
TRBJ1-1,TRBV5-1,TRBD1,NA,CASSFQGAPLNTEAFF,TGCGCCAGCAGCTTCCAGGGGGCTCCTTTGAACACTGAAGCTTTCTTT
TRBJ2-7,TRBV7-6,NA,NA,CASSSGPNYEQYF,TGTGCCAGCAGTTCCGGGCCCAACTACGAGCAGTACTTC
TRBJ2-1,TRBV27,TRBD2,NA,CASRGGAPSYNEQFF,TGTGCCAGCAGGGGAGGGGCCCCTTCCTACAATGAGCAGTTCTTC
TRBJ2-2,TRBV7-3,NA,NA,CASSLGSGTGELFF,TGTGCCAGCAGCTTAGGGTCAGGCACCGGGGAGCTGTTTTTT
TRBJ2-5,TRBV4-1,NA,NA,CASSQEKGLGETQYF,TGCGCCAGCAGCCAAGAAAAGGGACTTGGAGAGACCCAGTACTTC
TRBJ1-2,TRBV28,NA,NA,CASSLTIYGYTF,TGTGCCAGCAGTCTAACTATCTATGGCTACACCTTC
TRBJ2-7,TRBV6-1,NA,once,CATPSPGKYEQYF,TGTGCCACCCCTTCGCCAGGGAAATACGAGCAGTACTTC
TRBJ2-7,TRBV14,NA,NA,CASSQVQGHEQYF,TGTGCCAGCAGCCAAGTCCAGGGCCACGAGCAGTACTTC
TRBJ1-4,TRBV18,NA,NA,CASSPLGAGALNEKLFF,TGTGCCAGCTCACCATTAGGAGCGGGGGCTTTGAATGAAAAACTGTTTTTT
TRBJ2-6,TRBV7-9,NA,NA,CASLASGAGANVLTF,TGTGCCAGTCTGGCCAGTGGTGCTGGGGCCAACGTCCTGACTTTC
TRBJ1-1,TRBV29-1,NA,NA,CSVYHSMNTEAFF,TGCAGCGTTTATCACTCGATGAACACTGAAGCTTTCTTT
TRBJ2-2,TRBV5-8,TRBD1,NA,CASSLTGVPGELFF,TGTGCCAGCAGCTTGACAGGGGTCCCCGGGGAGCTGTTTTTT
TRBJ2-1,TRBV7-2,NA,NA,CASSRKGNEQFF,TGTGCCAGCAGCAGAAAAGGCAATGAGCAGTTCTTC
TRBJ2-3,TRBV7-3,NA,NA,CASSSRGSSTDTQYF,TGTGCCAGCAGCTCCCGAGGGAGTAGCACAGATACGCAGTATTTT
TRBJ1-2,TRBV27,TRBD1,NA,CASRQGAWGYTF,TGTGCCAGCCGACAGGGGGCTTGGGGCTACACCTTC
TRBJ2-1,TRBV27,NA,NA,CASSSTIQVFRAYNEQFF,TGTGCCAGCAGTTCTACAATCCAGGTGTTTAGGGCCTACAATGAGCAGTTCTTC
TRBJ1-1,TRBV30,NA,NA,CAWTSEGLWGDTEAFF,TGTGCCTGGACTTCCGAAGGTTTGTGGGGGGACACTGAAGCTTTCTTT
TRBJ1-6,TRBV14,NA,NA,CASSQNPASYNSPLHF,TGTGCCAGCAGCCAAAACCCAGCCTCCTATAATTCACCCCTCCACTTT
TRBJ2-2,TRBV5-1,TRBD2,once,CASSDGLAGTGELFF,TGCGCCAGCAGCGACGGACTAGCGGGGACCGGGGAGCTGTTTTTT
TRBJ2-2,TRBV5-4,NA,NA,CASSLMGRSAANTGELFF,TGTGCCAGCAGCTTGATGGGACGGAGCGCGGCCAACACCGGGGAGCTGTTTTTT
TRBJ1-2,TRBV5-1,TRBD1,once,CASSDPGQGAGGYTF,TGCGCCAGCAGCGATCCGGGACAGGGGGCTGGTGGCTACACCTTC
TRBJ1-2,TRBV7-6,NA,NA,CASSPGGVNYGYTF,TGTGCCAGCAGCCCGGGGGGTGTTAACTATGGCTACACCTTC
TRBJ2-1,TRBV28,NA,once,CASSFAGTVLNEQFF,TGTGCCAGCAGTTTCGCCGGGACCGTACTCAATGAGCAGTTCTTC
TRBJ2-7,TRBV19,NA,NA,CASSITGNHEQYF,TGTGCCAGTAGTATAACAGGGAACCACGAGCAGTACTTC
TRBJ2-7,TRBV19,NA,NA,CASGNMGGSPCEQYF,TGTGCCAGTGGAAATATGGGGGGCTCACCGTGCGAGCAGTACTTC
TRBJ1-2,TRBV28,TRBD1,NA,CASKAEGDRVHGYTF,TGTGCCAGCAAGGCTGAAGGGGACAGGGTCCATGGCTACACCTTC
TRBJ1-6,TRBV14,NA,NA,CASSQAGQFPLDSPLHF,TGTGCCAGCAGCCAAGCGGGGCAGTTTCCCCTTGATTCACCCCTCCACTTT
TRBJ1-2,TRBV4-1,TRBD1,few,CASSQTGTGGVYGYTF,TGCGCCAGCAGCCAGACCGGGACAGGGGGCGTCTATGGCTACACCTTC
TRBJ2-1,TRBV19,NA,NA,CASSSTGTNNEQFF,TGTGCCAGTAGTTCGACCGGGACCAACAATGAGCAGTTCTTC
TRBJ2-5,TRBV7-2,NA,NA,CASSLTGLGQETQYF,TGTGCCAGCAGCTTAACAGGGCTAGGGCAAGAGACCCAGTACTTC
TRBJ2-2,TRBV14,NA,NA,CASSRGLGTGELFF,TGTGCCAGCAGCCGGGGACTGGGGACCGGGGAGCTGTTTTTT
TRBJ1-3,TRBV6-5,TRBD1,NA,CASRRGQGRGTIYF,TGTGCCAGCAGGCGGGGACAGGGAAGAGGCACCATATATTTT
TRBJ1-1,TRBV29-1,NA,NA,CSVDAAFF,TGCAGCGTTGATGCAGCTTTCTTT
TRBJ1-2,TRBV13,NA,NA,CASSRTFDEGGGF,TGTGCCAGCAGCCGTACCTTTGACGAGGGAGGAGGATTC
TRBJ2-2,TRBV4-3,TRBD1,NA,CASSHGQGALPGELFF,TGCGCCAGCAGCCATGGACAGGGGGCGCTTCCCGGGGAGCTGTTTTTT